Below, 17 T cell receptor beta chains from the same sample are listed, as sequenced in a study of CD8+ T cells in alopecia areata. Extracted from the samples, RNA was reverse transcribed into cDNA to serve as the sequencing template. Assay used: immunoSEQ multiplex PCR; TCRdb lists only in-frame clones, some missing. The sample holds under 15,000 clones, approximately 55% seen once. Researchers took lesional scalp punch biopsies and peripheral blood from people who were alopecia areata patients. What was sequenced was skin. Receptors originate from a human donor with alopecia areata.

This clone has a handful of counts. The genes are TRBV4-1 and TRBJ2-3, with a tentative D call TRBD2 (6 bases). This CDR3 is built from 19 residues. CDR1 and CDR2 from the germline V gene are MGHRA and YSYEKL. V lost 0 bases, J lost 6 bases, and 25 bases lay in between. CDR3 amino acids: CASSQDWEEGFWAGDTQYF. The CDR3 region has the DNA TGCGCCAGCAGCCAAGATTGGGAGGAGGGGTTTTGGGCCGGGGATACGCAGTATTTT.

J is TRBJ1-1 and V is TRBV7-9; maybe TRBD1 (5 bases). V was cut by 5 bases and J by 7 bases, with 29 bases left in between. The CDR3 has 18 residues. Looked up from germline, CDR1 is SEHNR and CDR2 is FQNEAQ (reference sequence). The CDR3 nucleotides are TGTGCCAGCAGCCCGACTAGTCTCGCGGGGAGGGGAGCACATGAAGCTTTCTTT. Residues: CASSPTSLAGRGAHEAFF.

The chain has TRBV4-2 and TRBJ2-7; 9 bases agree with TRBD1. This CDR3 has 18 residues. Trimming removed 4 bases from V and 2 bases from J; junction bases left unmatched: 15. Germline CDR1 and CDR2: LGHNA and YNFKEQ. This chain's CDR3 is CASSRQQRPGQGTYEQYF. The CDR3 DNA reads as TGTGCCAGCAGCCGACAGCAACGACCGGGACAGGGAACCTACGAGCAGTACTTC.

The V gene is TRBV7-2, the J gene TRBJ2-7; no definite D call. CDR1 is SGHTA and CDR2 is FQGNSA in the germline V gene. The CDR3 is 15 residues long. V was trimmed by 4 bases and J by 2 bases, leaving 15 bases between them. The CDR3 loop is CASSSPLSGAYEQYF. The CDR3 bases are TGTGCCAGCAGCTCCCCGCTATCCGGTGCCTACGAGCAGTACTTC.

The chain carries TRBV11-1 and TRBJ2-5; 9 nucleotides agree with TRBD1. The germline V gene has CDR1 SGHAT and CDR2 FQDESV (reference sequence). The ends lost 1 base at V and 7 bases at J; junction bases unmatched: 7. The CDR3 runs 15 residues. The CDR3 DNA reads TGTGCCAGCAGCTTAGGGACAGGGGAAATCGGGACCCAGTACTTC. It encodes CASSLGTGEIGTQYF.

The rearrangement joins TRBV7-2 to TRBJ2-6; 8 bases line up with TRBD2. Germline CDR1 and CDR2: SGHTA and FQGNSA. J gave up 4 bases and V 4 bases, and 0 bases lay outside the gene matches. The CDR3 is 14 residues long. In DNA form, the CDR3 reads TGTGCCAGCAGCTCTAGCGGGGGGGCCAACGTCCTGACTTTC. Amino acids: CASSSSGGANVLTF.

This sequence joins TRBV27 and TRBJ2-7, with a possible D match to TRBD2 (6 bases). The germline gives CDR1 MNHEY, CDR2 SMNVEV (reference sequence). V was shortened by 8 bases and J by 1 base, with 15 bases between the two germline ends. The CDR3 consists of 14 residues. DNA for the CDR3: TGTGCCAGCGGCTCGATAGCGGTATCCTACGAGCAGTACTTC. Translating it yields CASGSIAVSYEQYF.

This clone has a handful of counts. The chain has TRBV6-6 and TRBJ2-7; D may be TRBD1 or TRBD2 (5 bases each). CDR1 is MNHNY and CDR2 is SVGAGI in the germline V gene (reference sequence). The V gene lost 6 bases and the J gene lost 1 base, with 16 bases spanning the gap. The CDR3 spans 15 residues. CDR3 sequence (DNA): TGTGCCAGCAGCCTACGAGGGGCAGGTTCCTACGAGCAGTACTTC. Translated, it gives CASSLRGAGSYEQYF.

The chain has TRBV9 and TRBJ2-1; 11 bases are shared with TRBD2. Germline V gene lookup returns CDR1 SGDLS and CDR2 YYNGEE. There are 15 residues in the CDR3. V trimming: 3 bases; J trimming: 10 bases; junction bases outside the gene matches: 9. The CDR3 reads CASSEGLAVVTEQFF. CDR3 nucleotide sequence: TGTGCCAGCAGCGAGGGACTAGCGGTGGTAACCGAGCAGTTCTTC.

CDR3 DNA sequence: TGTGCCAGCAGCAGGACAGGGTACGATGAGCAGTTCTTC. Translation gives CASSRTGYDEQFF. This chain connects TRBV7-3 to TRBJ2-1; TRBD1 matches 8 bases. The germline V gene encodes CDR1 SGHTA and CDR2 FQGTGA. The CDR3 is 13 residues long. With 5 bases clipped from V and 8 bases from J, the junction kept 5 bases outside the gene matches.

V usage is TRBV29-1 and J usage is TRBJ2-7; 11 bases fit TRBD1. With 4 bases clipped from V and 4 bases from J, the junction kept 6 bases outside the gene matches. In germline, CDR1 is SQVTM, CDR2 ANQGSEA. This CDR3 has 14 residues. The chain's CDR3 is CSVGKGTGGYEQYF. CDR3 nucleotide sequence: TGCAGCGTTGGGAAGGGGACAGGGGGATACGAGCAGTACTTC.

This clone was seen a handful of times. The chain uses TRBV29-1 and TRBJ2-1, with D unclear. Germline V CDR1 and CDR2: SQVTM, ANQGSEA. The CDR3 covers 15 residues. V was cut by 6 bases and J by 0 bases, with 15 bases left in between. CDR3 loop: CSVRAGAGSYNEQFF. The CDR3 DNA follows: TGCAGCGTCCGGGCTGGAGCCGGCTCCTACAATGAGCAGTTCTTC.

This clone is termed medium-sized. The J gene is TRBJ2-5, the V gene TRBV27, with TRBD1 as a possible D gene (5 bases). CDR3 length: 16 amino acids. Per germline, CDR1 MNHEY and CDR2 SMNVEV (reference sequence). Deletions cut 6 bases from V and 1 base from J, with 18 bases between. CDR3 amino acids: CASSPGWGRVQETQYF. As DNA, the CDR3 is TGTGCCAGCAGCCCGGGTTGGGGCAGGGTCCAAGAGACCCAGTACTTC.

The chain has TRBV27 and TRBJ1-2; D unresolved. V gave up 5 bases and J gave up 2 bases, with 9 bases separating them. Germline values: CDR1 MNHEY, CDR2 SMNVEV (reference sequence). The CDR3 is 13 residues long. Here the CDR3 DNA reads TGTGCCAGCAGTCGACCGAACAACTATGGCTACACCTTC. Its protein is CASSRPNNYGYTF.

The chain links TRBV28 to TRBJ2-3; TRBD2 matches 8 bases. With V trimmed by 6 bases and J by 3 bases, 20 bases remained unmatched. There are 19 residues in the CDR3. Per germline, CDR1 MDHEN and CDR2 SYDVKM. Written as DNA, the CDR3 is TGTGCCAGCAGGACCCGTAGCGGGAAGGAACAATACACAACAGATACGCAGTATTTT. As protein: CASRTRSGKEQYTTDTQYF.

This clone is judged large. The gene calls are TRBV13 and TRBJ1-1; D remains ambiguous. This CDR3 has 14 amino acids. Germline-derived CDR1 and CDR2 are PRHDT and FYEKMQ (reference sequence). Deletions cut 2 bases from V and 9 bases from J, with 16 bases between. CDR3 region: CASSLIRSGKKAFF. CDR3 bases: TGTGCCAGCAGCTTAATCAGAAGTGGAAAAAAAGCTTTCTTT.

This sequence joins TRBV29-1 and TRBJ2-1; D gene unclear. The CDR3 runs to 15 residues. Germline V lookup: CDR1 SQVTM, CDR2 ANQGSEA. Trimming stripped 4 bases from V and 2 bases from J, with 15 bases between. The CDR3 reads CSVVFVRATYNEQFF. CDR3 nucleotide sequence: TGCAGCGTTGTATTCGTACGGGCTACCTACAATGAGCAGTTCTTC.